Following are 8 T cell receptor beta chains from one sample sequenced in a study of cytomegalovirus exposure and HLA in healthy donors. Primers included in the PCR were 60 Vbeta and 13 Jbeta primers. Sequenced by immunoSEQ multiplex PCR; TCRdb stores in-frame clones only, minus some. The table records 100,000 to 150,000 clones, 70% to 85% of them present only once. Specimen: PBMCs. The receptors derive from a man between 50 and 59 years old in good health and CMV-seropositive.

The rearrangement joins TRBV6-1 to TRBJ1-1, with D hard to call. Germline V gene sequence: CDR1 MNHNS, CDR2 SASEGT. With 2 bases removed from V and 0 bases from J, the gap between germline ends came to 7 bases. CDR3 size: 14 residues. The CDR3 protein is CASSEPEMNTEAFF. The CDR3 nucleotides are TGTGCCAGCAGTGAACCAGAAATGAACACTGAAGCTTTCTTT.

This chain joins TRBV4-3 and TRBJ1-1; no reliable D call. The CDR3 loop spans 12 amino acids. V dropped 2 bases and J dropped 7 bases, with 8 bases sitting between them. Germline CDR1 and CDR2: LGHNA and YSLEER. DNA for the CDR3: TGCGCCAGCAGCCAAATTCCCGGTGAAGCTTTCTTT. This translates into CASSQIPGEAFF.

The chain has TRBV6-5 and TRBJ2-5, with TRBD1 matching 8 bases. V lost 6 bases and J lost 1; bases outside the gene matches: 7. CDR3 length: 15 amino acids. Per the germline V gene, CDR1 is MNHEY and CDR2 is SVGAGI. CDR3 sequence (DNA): TGTGCCAGCAGAAGGGGGACAGGCCTCCAAGAGACCCAGTACTTC. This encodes CASRRGTGLQETQYF.

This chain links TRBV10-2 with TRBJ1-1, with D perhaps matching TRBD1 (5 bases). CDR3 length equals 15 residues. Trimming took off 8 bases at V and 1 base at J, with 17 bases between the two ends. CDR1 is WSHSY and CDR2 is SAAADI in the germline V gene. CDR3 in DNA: TGCGCCAGCCCAGGGAGGGGCGTTGGGAACACTGAAGCTTTCTTT. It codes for CASPGRGVGNTEAFF.

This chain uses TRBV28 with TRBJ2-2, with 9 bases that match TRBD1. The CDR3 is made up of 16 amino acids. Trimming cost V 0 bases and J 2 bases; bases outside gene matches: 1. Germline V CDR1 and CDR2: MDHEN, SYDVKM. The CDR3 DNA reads TGTGCCAGCAGTTTATGGGGACAGGGTAACACCGGGGAGCTGTTTTTT. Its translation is CASSLWGQGNTGELFF.

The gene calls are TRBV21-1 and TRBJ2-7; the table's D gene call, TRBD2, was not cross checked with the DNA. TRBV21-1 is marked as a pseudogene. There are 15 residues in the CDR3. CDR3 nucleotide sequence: TGTGCCAGCAGCCACGCGGCCCGTTGGTCCTACGAGCAGTACTTC. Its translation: CASSHAARWSYEQYF.

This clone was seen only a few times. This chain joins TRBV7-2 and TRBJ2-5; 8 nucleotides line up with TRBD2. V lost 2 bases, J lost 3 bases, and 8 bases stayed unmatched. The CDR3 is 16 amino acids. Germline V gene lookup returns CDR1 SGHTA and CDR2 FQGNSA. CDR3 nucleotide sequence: TGTGCCAGCAGCTTATTTTCGGGAGGGCGGGAAGAGACCCAGTACTTC. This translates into CASSLFSGGREETQYF. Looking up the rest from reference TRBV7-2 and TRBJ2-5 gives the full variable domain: GAGVSQSPSNKVTEKGKDVELRCDPISGHTALYWYRQSLGQGLEFLIYFQGNSAPDKSGLPSDRFSAERTGGSVSTLTIQRTQQEDSAVYLCASSLFSGGREETQYFGPGTRLLVL.

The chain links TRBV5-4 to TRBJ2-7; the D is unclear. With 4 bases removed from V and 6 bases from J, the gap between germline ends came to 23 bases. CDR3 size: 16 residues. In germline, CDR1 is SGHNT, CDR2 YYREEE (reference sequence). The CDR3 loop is CASSPDKIGDLVEQYF. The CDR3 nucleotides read TGTGCCAGCAGCCCCGATAAAATCGGAGACTTGGTCGAGCAGTACTTC.